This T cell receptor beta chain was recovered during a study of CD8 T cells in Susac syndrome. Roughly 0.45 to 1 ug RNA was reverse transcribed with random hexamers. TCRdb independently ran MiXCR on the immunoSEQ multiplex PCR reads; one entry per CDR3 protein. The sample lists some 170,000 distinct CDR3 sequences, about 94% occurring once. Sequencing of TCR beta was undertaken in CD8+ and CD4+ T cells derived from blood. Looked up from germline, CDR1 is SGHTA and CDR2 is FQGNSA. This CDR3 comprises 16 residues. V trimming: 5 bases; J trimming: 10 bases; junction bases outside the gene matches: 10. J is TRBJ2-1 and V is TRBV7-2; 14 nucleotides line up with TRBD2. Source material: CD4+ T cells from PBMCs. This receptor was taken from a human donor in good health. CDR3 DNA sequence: TGTGCCAGCAGCACCCCCGGACTAGCGGGAGGTCCCGAGCAGTTCTTC. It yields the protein CASSTPGLAGGPEQFF. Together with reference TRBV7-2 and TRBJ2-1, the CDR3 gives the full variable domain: GAGVSQSPSNKVTEKGKDVELRCDPISGHTALYWYRQSLGQGLEFLIYFQGNSAPDKSGLPSDRFSAERTGGSVSTLTIQRTQQEDSAVYLCASSTPGLAGGPEQFFGPGTRLTVL.